The 11 T cell receptor beta chains given below trace back to one sample, sequenced in a study of CD8+ T cells in alopecia areata. Indicated treatment: oral pan-JAK inhibitor, 5-10 mg twice daily. RNA was isolated and reverse transcribed to cDNA, the sequencing template. Assay: immunoSEQ multiplex PCR; the TCRdb copy retains only in-frame clones and omits some. Of 100,000 to 150,000 clones listed, around 60% were seen once; the top ten hold more than 5.5%. The source material was CD4+ T cells sorted from blood, sampled at week 4, from a patient treated with tofacitinib. These receptor sequences come from a human donor with alopecia areata.

The rearrangement links TRBV30 to TRBJ1-5; D is undetermined. V was trimmed by 1 base and J by 0 bases, leaving 10 bases between them. Per the germline V gene, CDR1 is GTSNPN and CDR2 is SVGIG (reference sequence). The CDR3 runs to 15 residues. As DNA, the CDR3 is TGTGCCTGGAGTGGTGACCTCGATAGCAATCAGCCCCAGCATTTT. Protein product: CAWSGDLDSNQPQHF.

The chain couples TRBV6-6 to TRBJ2-7; possibly TRBD1 for D (5 bases). Trimming cost V 6 bases and J 5 bases, with 23 bases left between them. The germline gives CDR1 MNHNY, CDR2 SVGAGI (reference sequence). The length of the CDR3 is 16 residues. The CDR3 bases are TGTGCCAGCAGACCCGCAGACAGAGGTTTCCACCACGAGCAGTACTTC. It specifies CASRPADRGFHHEQYF.

The V and J genes are TRBV7-2 and TRBJ2-5; 8 nucleotides match TRBD2. Germline CDR1 SGHTA, CDR2 FQGNSA. CDR3 length: 14 residues. The V segment lost 2 bases and the J segment 5 bases; nucleotides outside the gene matches: 4. The CDR3 coding sequence is TGTGCCAGCAGCTTACAGACTAGCGTGGAGACCCAGTACTTC. Its translation: CASSLQTSVETQYF.

The chain has TRBV30 and TRBJ2-5; D is unclear. Trimming cost V 7 bases and J 1 base, with 10 bases left between them. Per germline, CDR1 GTSNPN and CDR2 SVGIG (reference sequence). The CDR3 length is 12 residues. The chain's CDR3 is CASTSFQETQYF. CDR3 DNA sequence: TGTGCCTCCACGTCCTTCCAAGAGACCCAGTACTTC.

Turning to this clone: The sample holds other DNA sequences that translate to the same CDR3. The chain recombines TRBV29-1 with TRBJ1-1; 7 nucleotides line up with TRBD1. After removal of 6 bases from V and 3 bases from J, the junction contained 4 bases not matched to a gene. The CDR3 covers 12 residues. CDR1 and CDR2 from the germline V gene are SQVTM and ANQGSEA. CDR3 sequence (DNA): TGCAGCGTGGACAGGTTGGACACTGAAGCTTTCTTT. Its translation: CSVDRLDTEAFF.

This clone was observed a few times. J is TRBJ2-5 and V is TRBV29-1; 7 nucleotides agree with TRBD2. There are 13 residues in the CDR3. V shed 8 bases and J 5 bases; nucleotides not matched to a gene: 11. Germline V gene data show CDR1 as SQVTM and CDR2 as ANQGSEA. DNA of the CDR3: TGCAGCTTTACCGGGGGGAGCTCCGAGACCCAGTACTTC. It codes for CSFTGGSSETQYF.

The rearrangement uses TRBV27 and TRBJ1-5; perhaps TRBD1 as D (6 bases). Deletions cut 0 bases from V and 4 bases from J, with 16 bases between. Germline V gene data show CDR1 as MNHEY and CDR2 as SMNVEV (reference sequence). The CDR3 covers 17 residues. The CDR3 loop reads CASSLSRMLGQNQPQHF. The DNA of the CDR3 is TGTGCCAGCAGTTTATCGAGAATGCTCGGACAGAATCAGCCCCAGCATTTT.

This clone has more than one count but fewer than ten. This sequence joins TRBV9 and TRBJ2-6, with 8 bases lining up with TRBD1. The length of the CDR3 is 18 residues. J lost 4 bases, V lost 3 bases, and 12 bases had no gene match. The germline gives CDR1 SGDLS, CDR2 YYNGEE. This chain's CDR3 is CASSEGTGTWSGANVLTF. As DNA, the CDR3 is TGTGCCAGCAGCGAGGGGACAGGTACCTGGTCCGGGGCCAACGTCCTGACTTTC.

With regard to this clone: The identical CDR3 is also encoded by other nucleotide sequences in the sample. The chain links TRBV29-1 to TRBJ2-7; 7 bases align to TRBD1. The CDR3 contains 12 residues. In germline, CDR1 is SQVTM, CDR2 ANQGSEA. The ends lost 7 bases at V and 0 bases at J; junction bases unmatched: 3. The CDR3 DNA reads as TGCAGCGCCGGGGACAGCTCCTACGAGCAGTACTTC. This encodes CSAGDSSYEQYF.

This sequence joins TRBV9 and TRBJ2-1, with D perhaps TRBD1 or TRBD2 (5 bases each). Trimming shortened V by 1 base and J by 8 bases, and 13 bases separated the two germline ends. Germline V gene sequence: CDR1 SGDLS, CDR2 YYNGEE. CDR3 size: 14 residues. CDR3 amino acids: CASSVMAGTHEQFF. The CDR3 DNA reads as TGTGCCAGCAGCGTAATGGCAGGGACGCATGAGCAGTTCTTC.

As for this clone: One junction end disagrees with the germline gene, perhaps due to a read error. V usage is TRBV7-3 and J usage is TRBJ2-5, with D maybe TRBD2 (5 bases). This CDR3 spans 14 amino acids. Germline V lookup: CDR1 SGHTA, CDR2 FQGTGA. The CDR3 sequence: CASSLKPGIAHPDF. The CDR3, as DNA: TGTGCCAGCAGCTTAAAGCCCGGGATAGCACACCCTGACTTC.